A selection of T cell receptor beta chains follows, all from one sample in a study of blood T cell repertoires in COVID-19. Profiling relied on immunoSEQ multiplex PCR, and the TCRdb table lists in-frame clones only, not all of them. The sample carries about 83,000 clones, about 84% recorded once. Sample: peripheral blood. These receptors originate from a man aged 45 to 65 with active COVID-19. The CDR3 runs from the conserved cysteine through the conserved F or W. Fields, in order: J gene, D gene, clone size, V gene, CDR3 protein, CDR3 DNA. D genes are given only for firm matches. Clone size is stated in some rows and not others, as once, few, many or a class when expanded.

TRBJ2-4,-,-,TRBV7-2,CASSLSNGNIQYF,TGTGCCAGCAGCTTAAGCAACGGAAACATTCAGTACTTC
TRBJ1-1,-,-,TRBV6-2/TRBV6-3,CASSYQGIEAFF,TGTGCCAGCAGCTATCAGGGGATTGAAGCTTTCTTT
TRBJ1-1,-,-,TRBV10-3,CAISGGGGTEAFF,TGTGCCATCAGTGGAGGCGGAGGCACTGAAGCTTTCTTT
TRBJ1-3,-,-,TRBV28,CASSLGRLSGNTIYF,TGTGCCAGCAGTTTGGGCAGGCTCTCTGGAAACACCATATATTTT
TRBJ2-1,TRBD2,-,TRBV24-1,CATSGPAGGAYNEQFF,TGTGCCACCAGTGGCCCAGCGGGAGGTGCCTACAATGAGCAGTTCTTC
TRBJ1-2,-,once,TRBV10-3,CAISGGGNYGYTF,TGTGCCATCAGTGGGGGGGGGAACTATGGCTACACCTTC
TRBJ2-4,-,-,TRBV4-3,CASSQELITRLRGENIQYF,TGCGCCAGCAGCCAAGAATTGATAACGCGGCTCCGGGGAGAAAACATTCAGTACTTC
TRBJ2-5,TRBD2,-,TRBV4-1,CASSRGTSGGETQYF,TGCGCCAGCAGCCGAGGGACTAGCGGGGGTGAGACCCAGTACTTC
TRBJ1-1,-,-,TRBV28,CASSARTGSSFTEAFF,TGTGCCAGCAGTGCGCGAACAGGGAGCTCTTTCACTGAAGCTTTCTTT
TRBJ2-5,-,-,TRBV2,CASKEETQYF,TGTGCCAGCAAAGAGGAGACCCAGTACTTC
TRBJ1-2,TRBD1,-,TRBV6-5,CASRGPGQGTGYTF,TGTGCCAGCAGGGGACCGGGACAGGGGACTGGCTACACCTTC
TRBJ1-4,TRBD1,-,TRBV6-5,CASKQGAGNEKLFF,TGTGCCAGCAAACAGGGGGCGGGTAATGAAAAACTGTTTTTT
TRBJ2-1,TRBD2,-,TRBV28,CASRNPSGRSTYNEQFF,TGTGCCAGCAGAAATCCTAGCGGGAGAAGTACCTACAATGAGCAGTTCTTC
TRBJ2-4,-,-,TRBV9,CASSVDIGGKNIQYF,TGTGCCAGCAGCGTAGATATCGGGGGCAAAAACATTCAGTACTTC
TRBJ2-2,-,-,TRBV5-1,CASSTNRDTGELFF,TGCGCCAGCAGCACCAACAGGGACACCGGGGAGCTGTTTTTT
TRBJ1-6,-,few,TRBV2,CASRGHRSKNSPLHF,TGTGCCAGCAGGGGACACCGGTCCAAAAATTCACCCCTCCACTTT
TRBJ2-7,-,-,TRBV27,CASSLSPDSYEQYF,TGTGCCAGCAGTTTATCCCCAGATTCCTACGAGCAGTACTTC
TRBJ2-1,TRBD2,-,TRBV9,CASSPKGTSGFYNEQFF,TGTGCCAGCAGCCCAAAGGGGACTAGCGGGTTTTACAATGAGCAGTTCTTC
TRBJ1-1,TRBD1,-,TRBV6-5,CASSRTGTGNTEAFF,TGTGCCAGCAGCCGAACCGGGACAGGGAACACTGAAGCTTTCTTT
TRBJ2-7,TRBD1,-,TRBV5-4,CASSSPTGTGTFHEQYF,TGTGCCAGCAGCTCCCCTACCGGGACAGGGACCTTCCACGAGCAGTACTTC
TRBJ1-1,-,-,TRBV6-2/TRBV6-3,CASSYSRAIELPEAFF,TGTGCCAGCAGTTACTCGAGGGCAATCGAACTCCCTGAAGCTTTCTTT
TRBJ1-6,-,-,TRBV6-2/TRBV6-3,CASSYSLRGNNSPLHF,TGTGCCAGCAGTTACTCGTTGAGAGGGAATAATTCACCCCTCCACTTT
TRBJ2-3,-,-,TRBV25-1,CASSGSVGRTDTQYF,TGTGCCAGCAGTGGAAGTGTGGGCAGGACAGATACGCAGTATTTT
TRBJ1-3,-,few,TRBV7-9,CASRFPGTSTSGNTIYF,TGTGCCAGCAGGTTTCCTGGGACTTCCACCTCTGGAAACACCATATATTTT
TRBJ2-7,-,-,TRBV6-5,CASYRDNTYEQYF,TGTGCCAGCTACCGGGACAACACCTACGAGCAGTACTTC
TRBJ1-2,TRBD1,-,TRBV7-9,CASSLALGQGRGGYTF,TGTGCCAGCAGCTTAGCGCTAGGACAGGGGCGAGGTGGCTACACCTTC
TRBJ2-7,-,-,TRBV9,CASSPSGRSSYEQYF,TGTGCCAGCAGCCCTTCGGGGAGGTCGTCCTACGAGCAGTACTTC
TRBJ2-1,TRBD2,-,TRBV5-1,CASSPTGGSSYNEQFF,TGCGCCAGCAGCCCCACGGGGGGGAGCTCCTACAATGAGCAGTTCTTC
TRBJ2-2,-,-,TRBV11-3,CASSLGPRVGTGELFF,TGTGCCAGCAGCTTAGGTCCCAGGGTCGGCACCGGGGAGCTGTTTTTT
TRBJ1-2,-,-,TRBV4-3,CASSQEWANGYTF,TGCGCCAGCAGCCAAGAATGGGCCAATGGCTACACCTTC
TRBJ2-1,TRBD2,-,TRBV2,CASSAAGLAGGSNEQFF,TGTGCCAGCAGTGCCGCCGGACTAGCGGGAGGGAGCAATGAGCAGTTCTTC
TRBJ2-3,-,-,TRBV6-2/TRBV6-3,CASSQGTPQYF,TGTGCCAGCAGTCAAGGGACTCCGCAGTATTTT
TRBJ2-7,TRBD1,once,TRBV3-1/TRBV3-2,CASSQAPTGGYEQYF,TGTGCCAGCAGCCAGGCCCCGACAGGGGGCTACGAGCAGTACTTC
TRBJ2-6,-,once,TRBV5-8,CASTIGGASGANVLTF,TGTGCCAGCACCATAGGAGGAGCCTCTGGGGCCAACGTCCTGACTTTC
TRBJ2-2,-,-,TRBV27,CASSYSGGSYTGELFF,TGTGCCAGCAGTTATTCGGGGGGCTCTTACACCGGGGAGCTGTTTTTT
TRBJ1-6,-,-,TRBV5-6,CASSTGDGSPLHF,TGTGCCAGCAGCACGGGGGATGGTTCACCCCTCCACTTT
TRBJ2-5,TRBD1,-,TRBV25-1,CASSDDREETQYF,TGTGCCAGCAGCGATGACAGGGAAGAGACCCAGTACTTC
TRBJ2-1,TRBD2,-,TRBV23-1,CASSQARTSGANYEQFF,TGCGCCAGCAGTCAAGCCCGGACTAGCGGGGCGAACTATGAGCAGTTCTTC
TRBJ2-7,-,-,TRBV6-1,CASSDPRGGTGYEQYF,TGTGCCAGCAGTGACCCGAGGGGGGGAACAGGGTACGAGCAGTACTTC
TRBJ1-2,-,once,TRBV27,CASSFEGVGNYGYTF,TGTGCCAGCAGTTTTGAGGGGGTCGGTAACTATGGCTACACCTTC
TRBJ1-5,TRBD1,few,TRBV28,CASSLGQGAGQPQHF,TGTGCCAGCAGTTTGGGACAGGGGGCTGGTCAGCCCCAGCATTTT
TRBJ1-1,-,-,TRBV29-1,CSGLMLNTEAFF,TGCAGCGGACTTATGCTCAACACTGAAGCTTTCTTT
TRBJ2-7,-,-,TRBV7-9,CASSQDRFPYEQYF,TGTGCCAGCAGCCAGGACAGATTTCCCTACGAGCAGTACTTC
TRBJ2-5,-,few,TRBV19,CASSISTYTETQYF,TGTGCCAGTAGTATCTCGACTTACACGGAGACCCAGTACTTC
TRBJ2-1,-,-,TRBV7-2,CASSVFQLRVSNEQFF,TGTGCCAGCAGCGTATTCCAGCTACGGGTCTCAAATGAGCAGTTCTTC